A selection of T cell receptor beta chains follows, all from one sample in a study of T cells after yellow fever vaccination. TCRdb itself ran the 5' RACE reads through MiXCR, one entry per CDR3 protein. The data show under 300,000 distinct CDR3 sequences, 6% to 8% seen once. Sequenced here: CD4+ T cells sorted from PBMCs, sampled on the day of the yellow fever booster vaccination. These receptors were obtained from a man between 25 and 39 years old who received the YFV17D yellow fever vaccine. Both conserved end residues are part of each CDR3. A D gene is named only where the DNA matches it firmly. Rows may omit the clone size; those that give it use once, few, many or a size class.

CDR3 protein: CSASAGYSNQPQHF
CDR3 DNA: TGCAGTGCTAGTGCCGGTTATAGCAATCAGCCCCAGCATTTT
clone size: many
D gene: -
V gene: TRBV20-1
J gene: TRBJ1-5

CDR3 protein: CASSLRGSGFAYEQYF
CDR3 DNA: TGTGCCAGCAGTTTGAGGGGGTCAGGGTTTGCCTACGAGCAGTACTTC
clone size: -
D gene: -
V gene: TRBV12-3/TRBV12-4
J gene: TRBJ2-7

CDR3 protein: CSVGDSVYGYTF
CDR3 DNA: TGCAGCGTTGGGGACAGTGTATATGGCTACACCTTC
clone size: many
D gene: TRBD1
V gene: TRBV29-1
J gene: TRBJ1-2

CDR3 protein: CASSPMGQGAGTRLDTQYF
CDR3 DNA: TGTGCCAGCTCACCCATGGGACAGGGTGCCGGGACTCGTTTGGATACGCAGTATTTT
clone size: many
D gene: TRBD1
V gene: TRBV18
J gene: TRBJ2-3

CDR3 protein: CASSLMRTGSGTF
CDR3 DNA: TGTGCCAGCAGCTTAATGCGGACGGGGAGTGGGACCTTC
clone size: -
D gene: -
V gene: TRBV7-2
J gene: TRBJ1-2

CDR3 protein: CASSRDKAYEQYF
CDR3 DNA: TGCGCCAGCAGCCGGGACAAAGCCTACGAGCAGTACTTC
clone size: few
D gene: -
V gene: TRBV4-3
J gene: TRBJ2-7

CDR3 protein: CAWSRGYEQYF
CDR3 DNA: TGTGCCTGGAGTAGAGGTTACGAGCAGTACTTC
clone size: many
D gene: -
V gene: TRBV30
J gene: TRBJ2-7

CDR3 protein: CASSSRDRGPTDTQYF
CDR3 DNA: TGTGCCAGCAGCAGCCGTGACAGAGGACCGACAGATACGCAGTATTTT
clone size: -
D gene: -
V gene: TRBV7-9
J gene: TRBJ2-3

CDR3 protein: CASSPPGTYYEQYF
CDR3 DNA: TGTGCCAGCTCACCCCCCGGGACTTACTACGAGCAGTACTTC
clone size: many
D gene: -
V gene: TRBV18
J gene: TRBJ2-7

CDR3 protein: CASTQGVGRADTQYF
CDR3 DNA: TGTGCCAGCACCCAAGGGGTCGGGCGGGCAGATACGCAGTATTTT
clone size: -
D gene: -
V gene: TRBV3-1
J gene: TRBJ2-3

CDR3 protein: CSANEQGKFTEAFF
CDR3 DNA: TGCAGTGCTAATGAACAGGGGAAGTTCACTGAAGCTTTCTTT
clone size: few
D gene: TRBD1
V gene: TRBV20-1
J gene: TRBJ1-1

CDR3 protein: CASSPTPGSSNEKLFF
CDR3 DNA: TGTGCCAGCTCACCTACCCCAGGATCATCTAATGAAAAACTGTTTTTT
clone size: -
D gene: -
V gene: TRBV18
J gene: TRBJ1-4

CDR3 protein: CASSLRTGGIPQETQYF
CDR3 DNA: TGTGCCAGCAGCCTCCGGACAGGGGGCATACCACAAGAGACCCAGTACTTC
clone size: many
D gene: TRBD1
V gene: TRBV7-2
J gene: TRBJ2-5

CDR3 protein: CATRGGGETQYF
CDR3 DNA: TGTGCCACCCGCGGGGGCGGAGAGACCCAGTACTTC
clone size: many
D gene: -
V gene: TRBV6-2/TRBV6-3
J gene: TRBJ2-5

CDR3 protein: CSASELGYNEQFF
CDR3 DNA: TGCAGTGCTAGCGAGCTAGGGTACAATGAGCAGTTCTTC
clone size: many
D gene: -
V gene: TRBV20-1
J gene: TRBJ2-1

CDR3 protein: CASSPQQGNTQYF
CDR3 DNA: TGTGCCAGCAGTCCCCAACAGGGTAATACGCAGTATTTT
clone size: few
D gene: -
V gene: TRBV27
J gene: TRBJ2-3

CDR3 protein: CASSLYGGESTDTQYF
CDR3 DNA: TGCGCCAGCAGCTTGTACGGCGGAGAGAGCACAGATACGCAGTATTTT
clone size: many
D gene: -
V gene: TRBV5-1
J gene: TRBJ2-3

CDR3 protein: CATSPPAYNEQFF
CDR3 DNA: TGTGCCACCAGTCCCCCCGCCTACAATGAGCAGTTCTTC
clone size: many
D gene: -
V gene: TRBV24-1
J gene: TRBJ2-1

CDR3 protein: CASSRFEGRETQYF
CDR3 DNA: TGTGCCAGCAGCAGATTTGAGGGGAGAGAGACCCAGTACTTC
clone size: many
D gene: -
V gene: TRBV7-9
J gene: TRBJ2-5

CDR3 protein: CATSRDLNLGRRANTQYF
CDR3 DNA: TGTGCCACCAGCAGAGATCTGAACCTCGGACGGAGGGCAAATACGCAGTATTTT
clone size: -
D gene: -
V gene: TRBV15
J gene: TRBJ2-3

CDR3 protein: CASSFAPLAGGRSGELFF
CDR3 DNA: TGTGCCAGCAGCTTTGCTCCTTTAGCGGGAGGGAGGAGCGGGGAGCTGTTTTTT
clone size: -
D gene: TRBD2
V gene: TRBV7-2
J gene: TRBJ2-2

CDR3 protein: CASSQGRRALYEQYF
CDR3 DNA: TGCGCCAGCAGCCAGGGGCGCCGAGCCCTCTACGAGCAGTACTTC
clone size: many
D gene: -
V gene: TRBV4-3
J gene: TRBJ2-7

CDR3 protein: CASTPRLRVPADTQYF
CDR3 DNA: TGTGCCAGCACCCCCCGCCTCAGGGTTCCCGCAGATACGCAGTATTTT
clone size: few
D gene: -
V gene: TRBV28
J gene: TRBJ2-3

CDR3 protein: CASSSLGGITDTQYF
CDR3 DNA: TGTGCCAGCAGTTCCCTCGGCGGTATCACAGATACGCAGTATTTT
clone size: many
D gene: -
V gene: TRBV28
J gene: TRBJ2-3

CDR3 protein: CAWSVWGGRENTGELFF
CDR3 DNA: TGTGCCTGGAGTGTATGGGGTGGAAGGGAGAACACCGGGGAGCTGTTTTTT
clone size: -
D gene: -
V gene: TRBV30
J gene: TRBJ2-2

CDR3 protein: CASSRPNLSGETQYF
CDR3 DNA: TGTGCCAGCAGTAGACCTAACCTTTCAGGGGAGACCCAGTACTTC
clone size: many
D gene: -
V gene: TRBV6-1
J gene: TRBJ2-5

CDR3 protein: CSVAWRGAYNEQFF
CDR3 DNA: TGCAGCGTGGCGTGGAGGGGCGCCTACAATGAGCAGTTCTTC
clone size: few
D gene: -
V gene: TRBV29-1
J gene: TRBJ2-1

CDR3 protein: CASSPPRVSGRETQYF
CDR3 DNA: TGTGCCAGCAGCCCCCCCCGGGTAAGCGGGAGAGAGACCCAGTACTTC
clone size: few
D gene: TRBD2
V gene: TRBV7-9
J gene: TRBJ2-5

CDR3 protein: CAWRQGRESPLHF
CDR3 DNA: TGTGCCTGGAGACAGGGGCGGGAGTCACCCCTCCACTTT
clone size: few
D gene: TRBD1
V gene: TRBV30
J gene: TRBJ1-6

CDR3 protein: CASSVSGVGQPQHF
CDR3 DNA: TGTGCCAGCAGTGTTTCGGGGGTTGGTCAGCCCCAGCATTTT
clone size: -
D gene: -
V gene: TRBV3-1
J gene: TRBJ1-5

CDR3 protein: CASTMGPSGSVETQYF
CDR3 DNA: TGTGCCAGCACCATGGGGCCTAGCGGGAGTGTTGAGACCCAGTACTTC
clone size: many
D gene: TRBD2
V gene: TRBV5-6
J gene: TRBJ2-5

CDR3 protein: CASSYRSGNTGELFF
CDR3 DNA: TGTGCCAGCAGTTATCGGTCGGGGAACACCGGGGAGCTGTTTTTT
clone size: few
D gene: -
V gene: TRBV6-2/TRBV6-3
J gene: TRBJ2-2

CDR3 protein: CASSQRTGAHNEQFF
CDR3 DNA: TGTGCCAGCAGCCAGCGGACAGGGGCTCACAATGAGCAGTTCTTC
clone size: -
D gene: -
V gene: TRBV21-1
J gene: TRBJ2-1

CDR3 protein: CSAGGTSKETQYF
CDR3 DNA: TGCAGCGCCGGCGGGACAAGTAAAGAGACCCAGTACTTC
clone size: -
D gene: -
V gene: TRBV29-1
J gene: TRBJ2-5

CDR3 protein: CAITGTGGSGANVLTF
CDR3 DNA: TGTGCCATCACCGGGACAGGGGGATCTGGGGCCAACGTCCTGACTTTC
clone size: few
D gene: TRBD1
V gene: TRBV10-3
J gene: TRBJ2-6

CDR3 protein: CASGVGSPFYEQYF
CDR3 DNA: TGTGCTAGTGGGGTAGGGAGCCCCTTCTACGAGCAGTACTTC
clone size: few
D gene: -
V gene: TRBV12-5
J gene: TRBJ2-7

CDR3 protein: CASSLEAVPNGYTF
CDR3 DNA: TGTGCCAGCAGCTTGGAGGCCGTGCCTAATGGCTACACCTTC
clone size: few
D gene: -
V gene: TRBV7-2
J gene: TRBJ1-2

CDR3 protein: CASSFVKGADTQYF
CDR3 DNA: TGCGCCAGCAGCTTCGTTAAGGGGGCAGATACGCAGTATTTT
clone size: many
D gene: -
V gene: TRBV5-1
J gene: TRBJ2-3

CDR3 protein: CASSLRQVETQYF
CDR3 DNA: TGTGCCAGCAGCCTGCGGCAGGTTGAGACCCAGTACTTC
clone size: -
D gene: -
V gene: TRBV7-2
J gene: TRBJ2-5

CDR3 protein: CASSLDTGALGEQYF
CDR3 DNA: TGCGCCAGCAGCTTGGACACAGGGGCCTTGGGGGAGCAGTACTTC
clone size: many
D gene: TRBD1
V gene: TRBV5-1
J gene: TRBJ2-7

CDR3 protein: CASTLTAGSSYNEQFF
CDR3 DNA: TGTGCCAGCACCCTAACCGCCGGGAGCTCCTACAATGAGCAGTTCTTC
clone size: -
D gene: -
V gene: TRBV12-3/TRBV12-4
J gene: TRBJ2-1

CDR3 protein: CASSAAAGGFSGNEQFF
CDR3 DNA: TGTGCCAGCAGCGCGGCTGCCGGAGGTTTTTCGGGGAATGAGCAGTTCTTC
clone size: many
D gene: -
V gene: TRBV7-2
J gene: TRBJ2-1

CDR3 protein: CASSLGGTTSGNTIYF
CDR3 DNA: TGTGCCAGCAGCTTAGGTGGCACGACCTCTGGAAACACCATATATTTT
clone size: -
D gene: -
V gene: TRBV7-2
J gene: TRBJ1-3

CDR3 protein: CSATGGTADYEQYF
CDR3 DNA: TGCAGTGCTACAGGGGGGACAGCAGACTACGAGCAGTACTTC
clone size: many
D gene: -
V gene: TRBV20-1
J gene: TRBJ2-7

CDR3 protein: CASRRMTAGLDEQYF
CDR3 DNA: TGTGCCAGCAGGCGTATGACAGCGGGACTCGACGAGCAGTACTTC
clone size: -
D gene: TRBD2
V gene: TRBV3-1
J gene: TRBJ2-7

CDR3 protein: CSASEPDRLNTEAFF
CDR3 DNA: TGCAGTGCTAGTGAACCGGACAGGCTGAACACTGAAGCTTTCTTT
clone size: -
D gene: TRBD1
V gene: TRBV20-1
J gene: TRBJ1-1

CDR3 protein: CASSTVAGGEDTQYF
CDR3 DNA: TGCGCCAGCAGCACCGTAGCGGGAGGGGAAGATACGCAGTATTTT
clone size: many
D gene: TRBD2
V gene: TRBV5-1
J gene: TRBJ2-3

CDR3 protein: CASSYRTSGEETQYF
CDR3 DNA: TGTGCCAGCAGTTATCGGACTAGCGGGGAAGAGACCCAGTACTTC
clone size: few
D gene: TRBD2
V gene: TRBV6-5
J gene: TRBJ2-5

CDR3 protein: CASSPSGSLNTGELFF
CDR3 DNA: TGTGCCAGCAGCCCCAGCGGATCTTTGAACACCGGGGAGCTGTTTTTT
clone size: -
D gene: -
V gene: TRBV7-2
J gene: TRBJ2-2

CDR3 protein: CSDLKIAPAPDTQYF
CDR3 DNA: TGCAGTGACCTCAAAATTGCCCCCGCCCCAGATACGCAGTATTTT
clone size: -
D gene: -
V gene: TRBV20-1
J gene: TRBJ2-3

CDR3 protein: CASSVSGVSNQPQHF
CDR3 DNA: TGTGCCAGCAGCGTAAGCGGAGTATCCAATCAGCCCCAGCATTTT
clone size: -
D gene: -
V gene: TRBV6-1
J gene: TRBJ1-5

CDR3 protein: CASRSTYAGETQYF
CDR3 DNA: TGTGCCAGTAGATCGACGTACGCTGGGGAGACCCAGTACTTC
clone size: -
D gene: -
V gene: TRBV19
J gene: TRBJ2-5

CDR3 protein: CASRYGPSGTEAFF
CDR3 DNA: TGTGCCAGCAGGTACGGGCCGTCGGGGACTGAAGCTTTCTTT
clone size: -
D gene: -
V gene: TRBV12-3/TRBV12-4
J gene: TRBJ1-1

CDR3 protein: CSARDPLAGKTDTQYF
CDR3 DNA: TGCAGTGCTAGAGATCCCCTAGCGGGAAAGACAGATACGCAGTATTTT
clone size: -
D gene: TRBD2
V gene: TRBV20-1
J gene: TRBJ2-3